These 13 T cell receptor beta chains were sequenced from one sample in a study of control samples from healthy donors and cancer patients. Some clones are missing from TCRdb's copy, which holds only in-frame ones; the method was immunoSEQ multiplex PCR. The sample records 100,000 to 130,000 clones, just under 85% being singletons. The sample was blood. Receptors were obtained from a man between 18 and 35 years old in good health.

The CDR3 protein is CACNGLSYEQYF. CDR3 coding DNA: TGTGCCTGCAACGGGCTCTCCTACGAGCAGTACTTC. The gene calls are TRBV30 and TRBJ2-7; D is unclear. CDR3 length: 12 amino acids. The V gene lost 6 bases and the J gene lost 0 bases, with 9 bases spanning the gap. Germline CDR1 is GTSNPN and CDR2 is SVGIG (reference sequence).

Notes on this clone: This CDR3 is also generated by other DNA sequences in the sample. The chain links TRBV11-2 to TRBJ2-2; unclear D gene. Trimming shortened V by 0 bases and J by 2 bases, and 4 bases separated the two germline ends. The CDR3 is 14 residues long. Germline-derived CDR1 and CDR2 are SGHAT and FQNNGV. CDR3: CASSLDRNTGELFF. The DNA of the CDR3 is TGTGCCAGCAGCTTAGACCGTAACACCGGGGAGCTGTTTTTT.

This chain links TRBV4-2 with TRBJ2-5; TRBD2 agrees at 7 bases. V shed 1 base, J shed 1 base, and the junction held 0 bases outside the gene matches. This CDR3 spans 14 amino acids. Germline-derived CDR1 and CDR2 are LGHNA and YNFKEQ. CDR3 amino acids: CASSQAGGQETQYF. Written as DNA, the CDR3 is TGTGCCAGCAGCCAAGCGGGGGGCCAAGAGACCCAGTACTTC.

The chain couples TRBV24-1 to TRBJ2-5, with a tentative D call TRBD1 (6 bases). The V end lost 4 bases, the J end lost 4 bases, and 27 bases lay between the germline ends. Germline V gene data show CDR1 as KGHDR and CDR2 as SFDVKD. This CDR3 is 19 amino acids long. Written as DNA, the CDR3 is TGTGCCACCAGTGACCGCCAAACCGGGACAAGGGGACCGCTAGAGACCCAGTACTTC. Translating gives CATSDRQTGTRGPLETQYF.

The chain uses TRBV12-3 or TRBV12-4 and TRBJ1-2; D not certain. The CDR3 is made up of 13 amino acids. V was pared by 3 bases and J by 3 bases, with 8 bases between. CDR3 DNA sequence: TGTGCCAGCAGTTTGGCGTCTCACTATGGCTACACCTTC. Protein product: CASSLASHYGYTF.

This clone has a single count. This chain links TRBV19 with TRBJ2-2; no firm D call. Germline values: CDR1 LNHDA, CDR2 SQIVND (reference sequence). The CDR3 sequence is 15 residues long. V was clipped by 0 bases and J by 5 bases, with 10 bases between them. The DNA for the CDR3 is TGTGCCAGTAGTATAGACTCGACCTTGACCGGGGAGCTGTTTTTT. Protein sequence: CASSIDSTLTGELFF.

The chain couples TRBV7-2 to TRBJ2-1, with 16 bases identical to TRBD2. In germline, CDR1 is SGHTA, CDR2 FQGNSA. The V gene end was trimmed by 5 bases and the J gene end by 2 bases; junction bases not matched to a gene: 9. This CDR3 has 19 amino acids. CDR3 bases: TGTGCCAGCAGCCAAGCGCCGGGACTAGCGGGGGGGCCCTACAATGAGCAGTTCTTC. Translated: CASSQAPGLAGGPYNEQFF.

The V gene is TRBV5-1, the J gene TRBJ2-2, with a weak D call TRBD1 (6 bases). The V gene lost 4 bases and the J gene lost 1 base, with 17 bases spanning the gap. This CDR3 contains 17 residues. Germline CDR1 and CDR2: SGHRS and YFSETQ. The CDR3 reads CASSPGVVDRNTGELFF. CDR3 DNA sequence: TGCGCCAGCAGCCCCGGTGTTGTGGACAGGAACACCGGGGAGCTGTTTTTT.

J is TRBJ1-1 and V is TRBV11-1, with D unresolved. This CDR3 comprises 15 residues. Germline V CDR1 and CDR2: SGHAT, FQDESV (reference sequence). The ends were cut back, 0 bases at V and 3 bases at J, with 11 bases in the middle. This CDR3 reads CASSLAGSVYTEAFF. The DNA for the CDR3 is TGTGCCAGCAGCTTAGCAGGGTCGGTGTACACTGAAGCTTTCTTT.

V is TRBV7-9 and J is TRBJ1-5, with TRBD1 matching 7 bases. In germline, CDR1 is SEHNR, CDR2 FQNEAQ (reference sequence). The CDR3 consists of 15 residues. J lost 0 bases, V lost 5 bases, and 4 bases had no gene match. The CDR3 DNA is TGTGCCAGCAGCCGAGGGACAGCTAGCAATCAGCCCCAGCATTTT. It specifies CASSRGTASNQPQHF.

This clone showed up just once. The chain links TRBV7-8 to TRBJ2-2; tentatively, D is TRBD2 (6 bases). The CDR3 is 15 residues long. Trimming took off 5 bases at V and 6 bases at J, with 16 bases between the two ends. Germline V gives CDR1 SGHVS, CDR2 FQNEAQ. The CDR3 region is CASSPGRLVSGELFF. CDR3 nucleotides: TGTGCCAGCAGCCCGGGGAGGCTAGTTTCCGGGGAGCTGTTTTTT.

The CDR3 bases are TGTGCCTCGGGACAGGTGAACGGAAACACCATATATTTT. This gives the protein CASGQVNGNTIYF. J is TRBJ1-3 and V is TRBV30; 8 nucleotides line up with TRBD1. Germline V CDR1 and CDR2: GTSNPN, SVGIG (reference sequence). The trim removed 7 bases at V and 4 bases at J, leaving 6 bases unmatched. The CDR3 covers 13 residues.

V usage is TRBV7-9 and J usage is TRBJ2-3, with TRBD2 matching 10 bases. The CDR3 sequence is 19 residues long. Germline V CDR1 and CDR2: SEHNR, FQNEAQ (reference sequence). The J segment lost 4 bases and the V segment lost 4 bases, leaving 17 bases of the junction unmatched. The CDR3, as DNA: TGTGCCAGCAGCTCCACGGTGTACAGCGGGGGGGCCGAACCAGATACGCAGTATTTT. It codes for CASSSTVYSGGAEPDTQYF.